This T cell receptor (beta chain) was found in a study of blood T cell repertoires in COVID-19. Study background: Acute and convalescent COVID-19 specimens originated in the United States, Italy and Spain. Nucleic acid was either cDNA or gDNA, and it came from T cells, B-cell-depleted T cells, or PBMCs.

In the original processing: Amplifying reference gene primers gave estimates of nucleated cell counts. Libraries were prepared by immunoSEQ multiplex PCR; TCRdb keeps only in-frame clonotypes and omits some of them. V and J calls plus clone size are reproduced from that table; the DNA served to infer D and trimming. The sample lists under 200,000 clones; around nine tenths were seen once. V was shortened by 6 bases and J by 2 bases, with 10 bases between the two germline ends. CDR1 MNHEY and CDR2 SVGAGI come from the germline V gene. The CDR3 extends over 13 amino acids. J is TRBJ1-2 and V is TRBV6-5; maybe TRBD1 (5 bases). This TCR was sampled from a man aged 18 to 35 with active or convalescent COVID-19. Sequencing input: peripheral blood. Written as DNA, the CDR3 is TGTGCCAGCAGCCGTGACAGAAACTATGGCTACACCTTC. Translated, it gives CASSRDRNYGYTF.